The source of this TCR beta chain is a study of vaccination effects on CD4 cells after COVID-19. Turning to the study itself: Relative to the second dose, post-vaccine samples were obtained a median of 72 days later. Overall study findings and caveats: After vaccination of healthy people, only 1 of 255 vaccine-induced clones cross-reacted with common cold coronaviruses.

Comments on this clone: Its antigen remains unidentified.

CD4+ T cells were isolated after roughly nine days of culture. As their vaccination, participants received two doses of either BNT162b2 or mRNA-1273. The authors exchanged half the medium for IL-2 medium on days 3 and 7. This CDR3 has 14 residues. V gave up 0 bases and J gave up 7 bases, with 14 bases separating them. CDR1 and CDR2 (germline): SGHRS, YFSETQ. Assay: immunoSEQ multiplex PCR; the TCRdb copy retains only in-frame clones and omits some. The sample records tens of thousands of clones, roughly 74% being singletons. This rearrangement joins TRBV5-1 to TRBJ2-7; possible D gene TRBD2, 7 bases. Sample: CD4+ T cells from PBMCs cultured without peptide, taken after COVID-19 vaccination. The source of this sequence is a human donor who received a COVID-19 vaccine. CDR3 residues: CASSLVGGPGEQYF. CDR3 bases: TGCGCCAGCAGCTTGGTGGGGGGGCCGGGGGAGCAGTACTTC.